This section outlines one TCR beta chain sequence together with its context. Germline V gives CDR1 SEHNR, CDR2 FQNEAQ (reference sequence). V shed 3 bases, J shed 8 bases, and the junction held 12 bases outside the gene matches. CDR3 length: 16 residues. The data were obtained in a study of CD8+ T cells in alopecia areata. Regarding treatment: oral pan-JAK inhibitor, 5-10 mg twice daily. TCR sequencing used cDNA made by reverse transcription of extracted RNA. The repertoire was sequenced with immunoSEQ multiplex PCR; TCRdb's copy has only in-frame clones and lacks some. The sample yields about 120,000 clones, 53% seen once.

Source: CD4+ T cells sorted from blood, taken at week 4, from a patient treated with tofacitinib. The source of this sequence is a human donor with alopecia areata. J is TRBJ2-1 and V is TRBV7-9; 8 positions agree with TRBD2. CDR3 amino acids: CASSLGLGSAWDEQFF. In DNA, the CDR3 is TGTGCCAGCAGCTTGGGACTAGGGTCGGCATGGGATGAGCAGTTCTTC. Full variable domain (remainder filled in from reference TRBV7-9 and TRBJ2-1): DTGVSQNPRHKITKRGQNVTFRCDPISEHNRLYWYRQTLGQGPEFLTYFQNEAQLEKSRLLSDRFSAERPKGSFSTLEIQRTEQGDSAMYLCASSLGLGSAWDEQFFGPGTRLTVL.